The following is a T cell receptor (beta chain) sequence with its context. Its antigen is unknown. The record has no base qualities; no much larger clone is one base away. The sample belongs to a study of T cell changes during pregnancy in multiple sclerosis (dated by TCRdb to the late 2010s). As for the study more broadly: The study examined how the T cell repertoire changed over the course of pregnancy in women with multiple sclerosis.

V was cut back by 3 bases and J by 1 base, leaving a gap of 5 bases between them. According to the germline V gene, CDR1 reads SGHTA and CDR2 reads FQGNSA. Counted from cysteine to phenylalanine, this CDR3 has 13 amino acids. The DNA shown is the 39-base CDR3, in frame from base 1. Receptors were amplified or captured by the immunoSEQ multiplex PCR assay. In TCRdb, the immuneACCESS table is reduced to in-frame sequences with V and J assigned. These tables do not hold every clone; where another copy was compared, an unresolved V gene accounts for under half, and the others remain unexplained. This sample holds more than 70,000 clones; 91% were observed only once. Together, the top ten hold 1.5% to 2% of the sample.

The chain is assembled from TRBV7-2 and TRBJ2-3; a confident D gene designation cannot be given. This clonotype was sampled from a female donor in good health, enrolled as a control in a pregnancy study. Specimen: peripheral blood, collected after pregnancy. At the DNA level, the sequence is TGTGCCAGCAGCTTCGGTCGCACAGATACGCAGTATTTT. It is translated as CASSFGRTDTQYF. Beyond the CDR3, the reference TRBV7-2 and TRBJ2-3 genes provide the residues; the full variable domain reads: GAGVSQSPSNKVTEKGKDVELRCDPISGHTALYWYRQSLGQGLEFLIYFQGNSAPDKSGLPSDRFSAERTGGSVSTLTIQRTQQEDSAVYLCASSFGRTDTQYFGPGTRLTVL.